What follows is one T cell receptor beta chain and its context. Its antigen is undetermined. Trimming took 2 bases from V and 2 from J; bases not matched to a gene: 14. This CDR3 region has 19 residues. The V gene's germline CDR1 is SGHTA and CDR2 FQGNSA. This sample is part of a study of cytomegalovirus exposure and HLA in healthy donors. Study-wide results and limits: Later analysis demonstrated an association between a missense DCLRE1C variant and TCR beta V- and J-gene trimming. One later analysis reportedly identified an Asian-associated ancestry cluster that showed fewer N-insertions than the roughly 640-donor mean. In an earlier analysis, in under 700 donors, most V segments appeared productive either ~87% or ~30% of the time. Later analysis indicated greater clonal expansion among HLA-associated TCR beta chains than among equally common other chains.

The PCR ran on 60 Vbeta and 13 Jbeta primers. Data came from immunoSEQ multiplex PCR; TCRdb stores just in-frame clones and leaves some out. The data show 150,000 to 200,000 clones, roughly 88% seen once. The TCR comes from a man aged 18 to 29 in good health and CMV-seropositive. This chain joins TRBV7-2 and TRBJ2-3; TRBD2 matches 9 bases. The sample was PBMCs. The CDR3 nucleotides are TGTGCCAGCAGCTTAAAGCGGGCGGGGGGGACTGGTGACACAGATACGCAGTATTTT. Amino acids: CASSLKRAGGTGDTDTQYF.